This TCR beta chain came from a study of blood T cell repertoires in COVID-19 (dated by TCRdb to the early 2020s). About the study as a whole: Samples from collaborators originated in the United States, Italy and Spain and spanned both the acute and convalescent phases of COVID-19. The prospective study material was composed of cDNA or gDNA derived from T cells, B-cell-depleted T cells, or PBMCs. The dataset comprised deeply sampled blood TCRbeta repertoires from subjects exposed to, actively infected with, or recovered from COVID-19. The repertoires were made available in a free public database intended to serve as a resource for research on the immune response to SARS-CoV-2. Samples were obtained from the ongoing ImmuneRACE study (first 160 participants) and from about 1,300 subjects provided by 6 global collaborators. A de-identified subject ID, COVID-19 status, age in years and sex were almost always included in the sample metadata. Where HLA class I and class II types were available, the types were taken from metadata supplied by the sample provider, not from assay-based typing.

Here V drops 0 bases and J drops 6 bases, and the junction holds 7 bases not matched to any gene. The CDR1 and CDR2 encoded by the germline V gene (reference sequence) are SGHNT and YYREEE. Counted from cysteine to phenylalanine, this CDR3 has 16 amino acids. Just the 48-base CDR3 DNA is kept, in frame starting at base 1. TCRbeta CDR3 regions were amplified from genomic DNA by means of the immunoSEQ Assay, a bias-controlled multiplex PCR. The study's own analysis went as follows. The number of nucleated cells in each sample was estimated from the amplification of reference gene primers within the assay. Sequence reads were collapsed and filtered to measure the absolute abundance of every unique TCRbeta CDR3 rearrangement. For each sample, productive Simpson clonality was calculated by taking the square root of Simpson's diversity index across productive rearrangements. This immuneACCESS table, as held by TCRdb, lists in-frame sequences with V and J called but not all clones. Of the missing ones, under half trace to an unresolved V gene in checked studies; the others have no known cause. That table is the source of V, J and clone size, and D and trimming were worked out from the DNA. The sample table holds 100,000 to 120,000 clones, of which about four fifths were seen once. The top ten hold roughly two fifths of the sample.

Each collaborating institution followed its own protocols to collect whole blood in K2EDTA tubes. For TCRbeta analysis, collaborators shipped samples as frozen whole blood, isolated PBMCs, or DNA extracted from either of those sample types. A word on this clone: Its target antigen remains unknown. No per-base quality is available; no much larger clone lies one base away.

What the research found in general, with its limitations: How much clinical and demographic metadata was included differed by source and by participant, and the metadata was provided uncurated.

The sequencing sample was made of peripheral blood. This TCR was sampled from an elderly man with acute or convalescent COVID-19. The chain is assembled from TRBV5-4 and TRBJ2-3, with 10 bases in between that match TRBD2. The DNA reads TGTGCCAGCAGCTTGGGGACTAGCGGCTACCTGGATACGCAGTATTTT. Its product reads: CASSLGTSGYLDTQYF.